This TCR beta chain was found in a study of T cells after somatic rescue of genetic block. Generated by immunoSEQ multiplex PCR, the TCRdb table keeps only in-frame clones and is missing some. This sample has tens of thousands of clones; roughly 92% occur once, and the top ten carry 2.9%. The CDR3 length is 12 residues. Germline assignment: CDR1 SGHDN and CDR2 FVKESK. V lost 0 bases and J 6 bases, leaving 6 bases between the germline ends. The genes are TRBV14 and TRBJ2-7; no definite D call. The sample was peripheral blood mononuclear cells (PBMCs). The clonotype originates from a man aged 40-49 years. The CDR3: CASSQDWGEQYF. Written as DNA, the CDR3 is TGTGCCAGCAGCCAAGATTGGGGCGAGCAGTACTTC.